This T cell receptor (beta chain) was documented in a study of blood T cell repertoires in COVID-19. Study in general: PBMCs, B-cell-depleted T cells, or T cells were the source of the cDNA or gDNA that made up the material.

In the source study's methods: Reference gene primer amplification in the assay estimated nucleated cell counts. The assay was immunoSEQ multiplex PCR, and TCRdb's table has in-frame clones only and misses some. V and J calls and clone size are as listed in that table; D and trimming were resolved from the DNA. The sample has fewer than 250,000 clones; around nine tenths are singletons. V lost 3 bases, J lost 5 bases, and 4 bases stayed unmatched. From germline, CDR1 is WNHNN and CDR2 SYGVQD (reference sequence). The CDR3 is 13 residues long. This clonotype originated in a woman in her fifties or sixties with acute or convalescent COVID-19. V gene TRBV10-1 combines with J gene TRBJ2-7, with 7 bases fitting TRBD1. What was sequenced was peripheral blood. CDR3 DNA sequence: TGCGCCAGCAGTGACACAGGGGACGACGAGCAGTACTTC. Amino acids: CASSDTGDDEQYF.